A single sample gave rise to the 26 T cell receptor beta chains below, sequenced in a study of T cell responses to AZD1222 COVID-19 vaccine. Measured with immunoSEQ multiplex PCR; TCRdb has only the in-frame clones, and not every one. The sample records about 130,000 clones, nearly 95% being singletons. Here the sequenced sample was peripheral blood, taken on day 0 of AZD1222 vaccination. The receptors derive from an adult in good health.

This clone has just one count. The J gene is TRBJ1-1, the V gene TRBV6-5, with 8 bases aligning to TRBD1. Germline CDR1 and CDR2: MNHEY and SVGAGI. The V and J ends lost 6 bases and 7 bases, in that order; junction bases with no gene match: 10. CDR3 length: 14 residues. The CDR3 loop reads CASSWDRRTVEAFF. The CDR3 DNA is TGTGCCAGCAGCTGGGACAGGCGGACGGTTGAAGCTTTCTTT.

This clone was observed a single time. The V gene is TRBV10-3, the J gene TRBJ2-1; TRBD2 aligns across 9 bases. V shed 1 base and J 8 bases; nucleotides not matched to a gene: 18. This CDR3 comprises 19 residues. Germline-derived CDR1 and CDR2 are ENHRY and SYGVKD. The CDR3, as DNA: TGTGCCATCAGTGAGTTTGGTGGGACGATTGCGGGGGGGCACGATGAGCAGTTCTTC. Translated: CAISEFGGTIAGGHDEQFF.

V is TRBV7-2 and J is TRBJ1-4; weak D call: TRBD1 (6 bases). V was shortened by 1 base and J by 5 bases, with 8 bases between the two germline ends. Germline loops: CDR1 SGHTA, CDR2 FQGNSA. This CDR3 contains 14 residues. CDR3 coding DNA: TGTGCCAGCAGCTTAGGGACAGCAAATGAAAAACTGTTTTTT. Protein: CASSLGTANEKLFF.

The chain carries TRBV15 and TRBJ1-4; tentative D call: TRBD1 (5 bases). The CDR3 totals 15 residues. Germline assignment: CDR1 LNHNV and CDR2 YYDKDF (reference sequence). V was cut by 5 bases and J by 4 bases, with 14 bases left in between. CDR3 coding DNA: TGTGCCACCAGCCTACAGGTGTCTGGTAATGAAAAACTGTTTTTT. It encodes CATSLQVSGNEKLFF.

The gene calls are TRBV2 and TRBJ1-5; 9 bases are a match to TRBD1. The CDR3 loop spans 15 amino acids. The germline V gene has CDR1 SNHLY and CDR2 FYNNEI. V trimming: 6 bases; J trimming: 6 bases; junction bases outside the gene matches: 9. CDR3 sequence: CASRRGSQGAQPQHF. CDR3 bases: TGTGCCAGCAGGCGTGGGTCACAGGGGGCTCAGCCCCAGCATTTT.

V gene TRBV6-6 combines with J gene TRBJ1-1, with D possibly being TRBD1 (5 bases). Germline CDR1 and CDR2: MNHNY and SVGAGI (reference sequence). The CDR3 runs 13 residues. Trimming left V 8 bases short and J 1 base short, with 11 bases between. CDR3 sequence: CASCRGTNTEAFF. The CDR3 nucleotides are TGTGCCAGCTGTCGGGGCACGAACACTGAAGCTTTCTTT.

The chain is built from TRBV7-2 and TRBJ1-5; D might be TRBD1 (5 bases). Germline loops: CDR1 SGHTA, CDR2 FQGNSA. The length of the CDR3 is 20 residues. V gave up 0 bases and J gave up 0 bases, with 21 bases separating them. The CDR3 nucleotides read TGTGCCAGCAGCTTAGCGGTTCAACGGGACCGAATTTATAGCAATCAGCCCCAGCATTTT. It specifies CASSLAVQRDRIYSNQPQHF.

V usage is TRBV29-1 and J usage is TRBJ2-1; the D gene is possibly TRBD2 (5 bases). V was pared by 6 bases and J by 4 bases, with 13 bases between. The CDR3 has 13 residues. CDR1 is SQVTM and CDR2 is ANQGSEA in the germline V gene. CDR3 loop: CSVGGRNYNEQFF. CDR3 nucleotides: TGCAGCGTAGGCGGGCGCAATTACAATGAGCAGTTCTTC.

This rearrangement joins TRBV5-4 to TRBJ2-1; D is possibly TRBD1 or TRBD2 (6 bases each). V lost 9 bases to trimming and J lost 5 bases, with 18 bases between them. The germline V gene has CDR1 SGHNT and CDR2 YYREEE (reference sequence). The CDR3 has 14 amino acids. The CDR3 sequence is CAIQGLGVNNEQFF. The CDR3, as DNA: TGTGCCATACAGGGACTGGGGGTGAACAATGAGCAGTTCTTC.

In its sample, this clone was seen once. The chain employs TRBV3-1 (or the pseudogene TRBV3-2) and TRBJ1-2; maybe TRBD1 (6 bases). CDR1 is LGHDT and CDR2 is YNNKEL in the germline V gene (reference sequence). V gave up 0 bases and J gave up 6 bases, with 17 bases separating them. CDR3 length equals 16 residues. The CDR3 sequence is CASSQEFGLQGDGYTF. The CDR3 bases are TGTGCCAGCAGCCAAGAGTTCGGATTACAGGGAGATGGCTACACCTTC.

This sequence joins TRBV7-9 and TRBJ2-7; no clear D. Germline-derived CDR1 and CDR2 are SEHNR and FQNEAQ (reference sequence). The CDR3 is made up of 14 amino acids. With 1 base removed from V and 3 bases from J, the gap between germline ends came to 10 bases. In DNA form, the CDR3 reads TGTGCCAGCAGCTTAGACAAGTGGTTCTACGAGCAGTACTTC. This gives the protein CASSLDKWFYEQYF.

The genes are TRBV5-6 and TRBJ1-4; D is perhaps TRBD1 (5 bases). Deletions cut 3 bases from V and 4 bases from J, with 7 bases between. Germline CDR1 is SGHDT and CDR2 is YYEEEE. The CDR3 totals 13 residues. This CDR3 is CASSSGHNEKLFF. In DNA, the CDR3 is TGTGCCAGCAGCTCTGGACATAATGAAAAACTGTTTTTT. Variable domain in full (rest from reference TRBV5-6 and TRBJ1-4): DAGVTQSPTHLIKTRGQQVTLRCSPKSGHDTVSWYQQALGQGPQFIFQYYEEEERQRGNFPDRFSGHQFPNYSSELNVNALLLGDSALYLCASSSGHNEKLFFGSGTQLSVL.

The CDR3 is CASSQGQSYGYTF. DNA of the CDR3: TGTGCCAGCAGTCAGGGACAGAGCTATGGCTACACCTTC. The rearrangement uses TRBV12-3 or TRBV12-4 and TRBJ1-2, with 7 bases aligning to TRBD1. J gave up 4 bases and V 5 bases, and 4 bases lay outside the gene matches. The CDR3 has 13 amino acids.

This chain uses TRBV7-3 with TRBJ2-1; no clear D. The CDR3 runs to 15 residues. V shed 3 bases and J shed 0 bases, with 9 bases lying between them. In germline, CDR1 is SGHTA, CDR2 FQGTGA. DNA for the CDR3: TGTGCCAGCAGCTTGAGTACCAGCTCCTACAATGAGCAGTTCTTC. Residues: CASSLSTSSYNEQFF.

The gene calls are TRBV7-9 and TRBJ1-1; D uncertain. The CDR3 covers 13 residues. The V and J ends lost 3 bases and 6 bases respectively, with 11 bases between them. Germline-derived CDR1 and CDR2 are SEHNR and FQNEAQ (reference sequence). For the CDR3, the DNA is TGTGCCAGCAGCTTTGGGGTGGGCGCTGAAGCTTTCTTT. Translation gives CASSFGVGAEAFF.

The CDR3 protein is CASSPFGQPQHF. The CDR3 coding sequence is TGTGCCAGCAGCCCCTTTGGCCAGCCCCAGCATTTT. The chain links TRBV7-8 to TRBJ1-5; D unclear. The germline V gene has CDR1 SGHVS and CDR2 FQNEAQ. This CDR3 contains 12 residues. The V gene lost 5 bases and the J gene lost 7 bases, with 9 bases spanning the gap. Together with reference TRBV7-8 and TRBJ1-5, the CDR3 gives the full variable domain: GAGVSQSPRYKVAKRGQDVALRCDPISGHVSLFWYQQALGQGPEFLTYFQNEAQLDKSGLPSDRFFAERPEGSVSTLKIQRTQQEDSAVYLCASSPFGQPQHFGDGTRLSIL.

The chain has TRBV6-5 and TRBJ1-2; a weak D match, TRBD1 (6 bases). Germline V CDR1 and CDR2: MNHEY, SVGAGI. Trimming left V 5 bases short and J 8 bases short, with 18 bases between. The CDR3 extends over 14 amino acids. The CDR3 sequence is CASSKYRVSSGYTF. CDR3 DNA: TGTGCCAGCAGTAAATACAGGGTATCCAGCGGCTACACCTTC.

The chain couples TRBV6-5 to TRBJ1-6, with 7 bases matching TRBD1. Germline assignment: CDR1 MNHEY and CDR2 SVGAGI. CDR3 length: 14 amino acids. With V trimmed by 6 bases and J by 9 bases, 8 bases remained unmatched. In DNA form, the CDR3 reads TGTGCCAGCAGCCGTGGGACAGCGATTTCACCCCTCCACTTT. It codes for CASSRGTAISPLHF.

The chain uses TRBV27 and TRBJ1-1, with TRBD1 matching 9 bases. The CDR3 consists of 16 residues. With V trimmed by 3 bases and J by 2 bases, 7 bases remained unmatched. Germline-derived CDR1 and CDR2 are MNHEY and SMNVEV (reference sequence). The DNA of the CDR3 is TGTGCCAGCAGTTTCCTCGGGACAGGGACAAACACTGAAGCTTTCTTT. This translates into CASSFLGTGTNTEAFF.

The chain combines TRBV7-9 with TRBJ1-2; weak D call: TRBD1 (5 bases). Trimming shortened V by 1 base and J by 4 bases, and 13 bases separated the two germline ends. Looked up from germline, CDR1 is SEHNR and CDR2 is FQNEAQ (reference sequence). The CDR3 is 15 amino acids. The CDR3 sequence is CASSLGGSNLYGYTF. The CDR3 DNA follows: TGTGCCAGCAGCTTAGGGGGCAGCAACCTCTATGGCTACACCTTC.

The chain combines TRBV7-2 with TRBJ1-6; the match to TRBD1 covers 7 bases. Germline assignment: CDR1 SGHTA and CDR2 FQGNSA. The junction had 12 bases not matched to a gene; V was cut back by 5 bases and J by 11 bases. CDR3 length equals 15 residues. The CDR3 loop reads CASSPLDRFVPPLHF. Written as DNA, the CDR3 is TGTGCCAGCAGCCCCCTGGACAGGTTCGTCCCACCCCTCCACTTT.

The rearrangement uses TRBV6-5 and TRBJ1-5; no clear D gene. V was pared by 3 bases and J by 0 bases, with 12 bases between. The CDR3 totals 16 residues. Germline V gives CDR1 MNHEY, CDR2 SVGAGI. The CDR3 nucleotides read TGTGCCAGCAGTTATGGAAAACAGTATAGCAATCAGCCCCAGCATTTT. It is translated as CASSYGKQYSNQPQHF.

In regard to this clone: Its ends do not fully match the called genes, so a read error is possible. This sequence joins TRBV7-7 and TRBJ1-4; D may be TRBD1 (5 bases). Germline V CDR1 and CDR2: SSHAT, FNYEAQ (reference sequence). This CDR3 contains 15 residues. The CDR3 DNA follows: TGTGCTAGCAGCTCACGACGGGGGGCTAATGAAAAACTGTTTTTT. It specifies CASSSRRGANEKLFF.

The V gene is TRBV4-2, the J gene TRBJ1-2, with D hard to call. From germline, CDR1 is LGHNA and CDR2 YNFKEQ. This CDR3 contains 14 residues. With 0 bases removed from V and 2 bases from J, the gap between germline ends came to 7 bases. CDR3 residues: CASSQEPGNYGYTF. CDR3 sequence (DNA): TGTGCCAGCAGCCAAGAACCCGGCAACTATGGCTACACCTTC.

This sequence joins TRBV2 and TRBJ1-6; TRBD1 is a possible D gene (6 bases). The CDR3 totals 13 residues. The germline V and J ends were trimmed by 7 bases and 7 bases, with 11 bases remaining between them. Germline loops: CDR1 SNHLY, CDR2 FYNNEI. The CDR3 here is CASKRDINSPLHF. The CDR3 DNA reads as TGTGCCAGCAAGCGGGACATAAATTCACCCCTCCACTTT.

The chain combines TRBV11-3 with TRBJ2-6; 7 bases map to TRBD1. Trimming cost V 5 bases and J 3 bases; bases outside gene matches: 16. In germline, CDR1 is SGHNT, CDR2 YENEEA. The CDR3 spans 19 residues. The DNA of the CDR3 is TGTGCCAGCAGCCCTGGACAGGTAAAGGGGATAGGTGGGGCCAACGTCCTGACTTTC. As protein: CASSPGQVKGIGGANVLTF.